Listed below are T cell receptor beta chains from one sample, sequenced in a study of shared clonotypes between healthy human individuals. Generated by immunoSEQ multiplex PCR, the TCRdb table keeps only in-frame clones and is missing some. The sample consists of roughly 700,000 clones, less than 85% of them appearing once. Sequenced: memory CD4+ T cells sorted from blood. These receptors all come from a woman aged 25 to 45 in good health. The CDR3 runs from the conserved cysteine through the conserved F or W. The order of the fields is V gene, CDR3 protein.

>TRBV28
CASRLWGDSYEQYF
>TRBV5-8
CASSGGQILDQPQHF
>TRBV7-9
CASSLVAGFTNEQFF
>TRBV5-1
CASSVQGQGVGNTEAFF
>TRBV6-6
CASSHIRDQPQHF
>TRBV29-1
CSAAPYAKNIQYF
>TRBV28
CASRWDRVRYF
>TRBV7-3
CASSATQGGGTQYF
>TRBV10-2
CASSFPGLAYNEQFF
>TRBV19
CASSIRPYEQYF
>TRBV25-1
CASSAPGQGRGYTF
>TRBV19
CASREASEQYF
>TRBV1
CTSSQDGQELSADYGYTF
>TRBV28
CASSRTDSNQPQHF
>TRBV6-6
CASSPWTSGDYEQYF
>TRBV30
CAWSRGGGYGYTF
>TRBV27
CASSLRVPGELFF
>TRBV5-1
CASSLSFGGRTIYEQYF
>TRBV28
CASSGGQGGNQPQHF
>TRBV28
CASPPPRWAGTFSNQPQHF
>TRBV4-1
CASSQEASQTGEQYF
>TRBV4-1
CASSQREGYGYTF
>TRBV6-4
CASSDSVEREPRLYF
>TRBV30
CAWKPEGRGNTEAFF
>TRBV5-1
CASSLMGDGYTF
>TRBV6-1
CASSESGTYEQYF
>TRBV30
CACNVAGTSDYF
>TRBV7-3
CASSPHGQGAFSSCQPQHF
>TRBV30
CAWSPTGSQETQYF
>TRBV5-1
CASSLAGSYNEQFF